A single sample is the source of the 8 T cell receptor beta chains below, sequenced in a study of spatial heterogeneity in lung cancer. Time point denoted: sample taken at primary tumor resection. Sequencing was performed on whole RNA extracted from tumor and nontumor lung tissue, or from frozen PBMC, and the material was left unsorted. Each CDR3 protein is one row after TCRdb ran MiXCR on the 5' RACE reads. The sample includes around 26,000 distinct CDR3 sequences, more than 6.5% seen only once; the top ten take more than 13%. The specimen was PBMCs, collected at surgery. These receptors all stem from a male donor with early-stage non-small cell lung cancer.

This clonotype is categorized as medium-sized. The chain uses TRBV10-2 and TRBJ2-7; a possible D gene is TRBD1 (6 bases). Deletions cut 3 bases from V and 5 bases from J, with 14 bases between. This CDR3 contains 14 residues. The V gene's germline CDR1 is WSHSY and CDR2 SAAADI. CDR3 bases: TGCGCCAGCAGTGACTACAGGGCGGACCACGAGCAGTACTTC. Amino acids: CASSDYRADHEQYF.

This clonotype was observed many times. V usage is TRBV28 and J usage is TRBJ2-7, with a weak D call TRBD1 (6 bases). The germline V gene encodes CDR1 MDHEN and CDR2 SYDVKM. V was cut by 5 bases and J by 2 bases, with 16 bases left in between. The CDR3 loop spans 15 amino acids. The CDR3 nucleotides are TGTGCCAGCAGTGTTGGACAGAGTCTAACCTACGAGCAGTACGTC. Amino acid sequence: CASSVGQSLTYEQYV.

This chain connects TRBV10-3 to TRBJ2-7, with TRBD1 matching over 7 bases. The CDR3 runs to 14 residues. CDR1 and CDR2 from the germline V gene are ENHRY and SYGVKD. V lost 5 bases to trimming and J lost 0 bases; unmatched junction nucleotides: 4. The CDR3 DNA sequence: TGTGCCATCAGTTACGGGACAGCCTCCTACGAGCAGTACTTC. Its translation: CAISYGTASYEQYF.

This clonotype occurred many times. The chain is built from TRBV14 and TRBJ1-2; 8 bases align to TRBD1. The CDR3 is 15 residues long. Germline V gene sequence: CDR1 SGHDN, CDR2 FVKESK. With V trimmed by 4 bases and J by 3 bases, 7 bases remained unmatched. The CDR3 reads CASSRAGTGYYGYTF. DNA for the CDR3: TGTGCCAGCAGCCGAGCCGGGACAGGATACTATGGCTACACCTTC.

The chain couples TRBV5-1 to TRBJ1-2; the D is unclear. The length of the CDR3 is 14 residues. V lost 0 bases and J 7 bases, leaving 13 bases between the germline ends. From germline, CDR1 is SGHRS and CDR2 YFSETQ. The CDR3 nucleotides are TGCGCCAGCAGCTTGGGCCAGGCCCGGGGTGGCTACACCTTC. Translating it yields CASSLGQARGGYTF.

This clonotype was seen repeatedly, ten times or more. The chain links TRBV9 to TRBJ1-2; D possibly corresponds to TRBD1 (6 bases). The CDR3 runs 13 residues. Trimming cost V 0 bases and J 5 bases, with 8 bases left between them. Per the germline V gene, CDR1 is SGDLS and CDR2 is YYNGEE. The CDR3 reads CASSVATGYGYTF. Written as DNA, the CDR3 is TGTGCCAGCAGCGTAGCGACAGGATATGGCTACACCTTC.

At least ten counts were recorded for this clonotype. The junction shows a germline mismatch at one end, possibly a read error. This sequence joins TRBV5-1 and TRBJ2-5; D not certain. This CDR3 is built from 11 residues. From germline, CDR1 is SGHRS and CDR2 YFSETQ. CDR3 nucleotides: TGCGCCAGCAGCTCGACACTTTACCTTTGTTTC. As protein: CASSSTLYLCF.

To note about this clonotype: It may be a read error: a sequence one base away is much more abundant. V usage is TRBV12-3 or TRBV12-4 and J usage is TRBJ2-6, with TRBD1 as a possible D gene (5 bases). CDR3 length: 11 amino acids. DNA of the CDR3: TGTGCCTGCAGTTTCGGCAGGGATCACTTTTTC. Residues: CACSFGRDHFF.